The 15 T cell receptor beta chains in this list originate from one sample, sequenced in a study of cytomegalovirus exposure and HLA in healthy donors. PCR primers comprised 60 Vbeta and 13 Jbeta primers. Sequenced by immunoSEQ multiplex PCR; TCRdb stores in-frame clones only, minus some. The sample contains under 200,000 clones, roughly 80% of which appear only once. The sample was PBMCs. Source of these receptors: a woman between 35 and 50 years old in good health and CMV-seropositive.

The chain uses TRBV6-6 and TRBJ1-5, with 8 positions matching TRBD1. Germline CDR1 MNHNY, CDR2 SVGAGI (reference sequence). Trimming cost V 7 bases and J 4 bases; bases outside gene matches: 9. The CDR3 spans 15 residues. CDR3 sequence reads: CASTSGQEINQPQHF. CDR3 bases: TGTGCCAGCACCTCGGGACAGGAGATTAATCAGCCCCAGCATTTT.

In DNA, the CDR3 is TGTGCCAGCAGTATAGGGGGCTCGAGCTACTACGAGCAGTACTTC. It translates to CASSIGGSSYYEQYF. This chain links TRBV6-5 with TRBJ2-7; 7 bases line up with TRBD1. Losses at the gene ends were 5 bases for V and 3 bases for J; bases not matched to a gene: 10. CDR1 is MNHEY and CDR2 is SVGAGI in the germline V gene. This CDR3 contains 15 residues.

This clone was counted only a few times. The chain uses TRBV28 and TRBJ2-5; D may be TRBD1 (7 bases). The CDR3 loop spans 15 amino acids. Looked up from germline, CDR1 is MDHEN and CDR2 is SYDVKM. The ends were cut back, 3 bases at V and 2 bases at J, with 13 bases in the middle. The CDR3 region is CASSFQQGGQETQYF. For the CDR3, the DNA is TGTGCCAGCAGTTTTCAGCAGGGGGGACAAGAGACCCAGTACTTC. Together with reference TRBV28 and TRBJ2-5, the CDR3 gives the full variable domain: DVKVTQSSRYLVKRTGEKVFLECVQDMDHENMFWYRQDPGLGLRLIYFSYDVKMKEKGDIPEGYSVSREKKERFSLILESASTNQTSMYLCASSFQQGGQETQYFGPGTRLLVL.

This clone was counted a few times. J is TRBJ2-2 and V is TRBV30, with a weak D call TRBD1 (6 bases). The CDR3 is 14 amino acids. V was shortened by 4 bases and J by 4 bases, with 13 bases between the two germline ends. Germline V lookup: CDR1 GTSNPN, CDR2 SVGIG (reference sequence). The CDR3 sequence is CAWTVIRGTGELFF. DNA of the CDR3: TGTGCCTGGACGGTTATCAGGGGCACCGGGGAGCTGTTTTTT.

The CDR3, as DNA: TGTGCCAGCTCATCGCTACCGGGACAGGTGACCTACGAGCAGTACTTC. This gives the protein CASSSLPGQVTYEQYF. This chain links TRBV18 with TRBJ2-7; 8 bases align to TRBD1. The germline V gene encodes CDR1 KGHSH and CDR2 LQKENI. V lost 5 bases and J lost 2; bases outside the gene matches: 11. The CDR3 runs 16 residues.

The J gene is TRBJ1-2, the V gene TRBV18; D remains ambiguous. The CDR3 consists of 13 residues. V was shortened by 2 bases and J by 4 bases, with 8 bases between the two germline ends. Germline values: CDR1 KGHSH, CDR2 LQKENI. The CDR3 DNA is TGTGCCAGCTCACCAGGAGATATCTATGGCTACACCTTC. Protein: CASSPGDIYGYTF.

The chain joins TRBV7-9 to TRBJ2-1; 7 positions agree with TRBD2. This CDR3 has 13 residues. V gave up 7 bases and J gave up 6 bases; unmatched junction bases: 6. CDR1 SEHNR and CDR2 FQNEAQ come from the germline V gene (reference sequence). CDR3 sequence: CASNKASGNEQFF. In DNA, the CDR3 is TGTGCCAGCAACAAGGCTAGCGGCAATGAGCAGTTCTTC.

This clone was seen a single time. The chain uses TRBV9 and TRBJ2-3; 12 bases match TRBD2. Trimming took 3 bases from V and 4 from J; bases not matched to a gene: 3. The CDR3 length is 15 residues. In germline, CDR1 is SGDLS, CDR2 YYNGEE. The CDR3 spells CASSDPSGGADTQYF. The CDR3 coding sequence is TGTGCCAGCAGCGACCCTAGCGGGGGGGCAGATACGCAGTATTTT.

This chain uses TRBV6-1 with TRBJ2-5, with 9 bases lining up with TRBD1. Trimming removed 8 bases from V and 1 base from J; junction bases left unmatched: 2. The V gene's germline CDR1 is MNHNS and CDR2 SASEGT. The CDR3 runs 13 residues. CDR3 nucleotides: TGTGCCAGCCGGGGACAGGGCCAAGAGACCCAGTACTTC. Translation gives CASRGQGQETQYF.

The chain uses TRBV19 and TRBJ1-1; D not resolved. Trimming stripped 5 bases from V and 1 base from J, with 14 bases between. Germline V gene lookup returns CDR1 LNHDA and CDR2 SQIVND (reference sequence). This CDR3 has 15 amino acids. The chain's CDR3 is CASSPVQPTNTEAFF. DNA for the CDR3: TGTGCCAGTAGTCCAGTACAGCCTACGAACACTGAAGCTTTCTTT.

The V gene is TRBV4-2, the J gene TRBJ1-5; no clear D. The germline CDR1 and CDR2 sequences are LGHNA and YNFKEQ. V was cut by 1 base and J by 5 bases, with 6 bases left in between. The CDR3 consists of 13 residues. The CDR3 DNA reads TGTGCCAGCAGCCAAGCGGTAGATCAGCCCCAGCATTTT. It translates to CASSQAVDQPQHF.

CDR3 region: CASSAGENQPQHF. CDR3 in DNA: TGTGCCAGCAGTGCAGGGGAAAATCAGCCCCAGCATTTT. The chain uses TRBV6-4 and TRBJ1-5; tentative D call: TRBD1 (6 bases). Per the germline V gene, CDR1 is MRHNA and CDR2 is SNTAGT. The germline V and J ends were trimmed by 4 bases and 4 bases, with 8 bases remaining between them. This CDR3 region has 13 residues.

This chain links TRBV5-6 with TRBJ1-5; 10 positions match TRBD1. Germline CDR1 SGHDT, CDR2 YYEEEE. Unmatched junction bases numbered 13, after V lost 4 bases and J lost 0 bases. This CDR3 comprises 19 residues. In DNA form, the CDR3 reads TGTGCCAGCAGCCCGCAAGGGACAGGGGTTGGTTATAGCAATCAGCCCCAGCATTTT. Its protein is CASSPQGTGVGYSNQPQHF.

The table lists this clone with a count of one. Distinct nucleotide sequences in the sample also encode this CDR3. This rearrangement joins TRBV29-1 to TRBJ2-1; 7 positions match TRBD1. This CDR3 spans 11 amino acids. J was trimmed by 7 bases and V by 3 bases; bases with no gene match: 0. The germline gives CDR1 SQVTM, CDR2 ANQGSEA. The CDR3 sequence is CSVDRGNEQFF. CDR3 nucleotide sequence: TGCAGCGTTGACAGGGGGAATGAGCAGTTCTTC.

V gene TRBV10-1 combines with J gene TRBJ2-2; D remains ambiguous. Trimming pared 6 bases from V and 4 bases from J, leaving 9 bases between. This CDR3 comprises 13 residues. CDR1 is WNHNN, CDR2 SYGVQD, per germline (reference sequence). CDR3 in amino acids: CASSRVTTGELFF. The CDR3 DNA reads as TGCGCCAGCAGCCGAGTAACCACCGGGGAGCTGTTTTTT.